The rows below give T cell receptor beta chains drawn from one sample of a study of blood T cell repertoires in COVID-19. The repertoire was sequenced with immunoSEQ multiplex PCR; TCRdb's copy has only in-frame clones and lacks some. The repertoire holds 50,000 to 80,000 clones, with about 80% as singletons. The sample comprised peripheral blood. The source is a man in his 60s with COVID-19, enrolled during active disease. Each CDR3 is given with its conserved first and last residue. The order of the fields is D gene, J gene, clone size, V gene, CDR3 DNA, CDR3 protein. A D gene is named only where the DNA matches it firmly. A clone size is listed for some rows: how often the clone was seen (once, few, many), or a class if it is expanded.

D: TRBD2; J: TRBJ2-5; size: .; V: TRBV25-1; DNA: TGTGCCAGCAGTGACCCTAGCGGGGGGACCCAGTACTTC; CDR3: CASSDPSGGTQYF
D: .; J: TRBJ1-5; size: many; V: TRBV19; DNA: TGTGCCAGTAGGAACGGTTACAATCAGCCCCAGCATTTT; CDR3: CASRNGYNQPQHF
D: TRBD2; J: TRBJ2-3; size: few; V: TRBV24-1; DNA: TGTGCCACCAGTGATATTAGCGGGACCCGCACAGATACGCAGTATTTT; CDR3: CATSDISGTRTDTQYF
D: TRBD1; J: TRBJ2-7; size: .; V: TRBV28; DNA: TGTGCCAGCAGCCCAGGGGGCCTCGCCCTCTACGAGCAGTACTTC; CDR3: CASSPGGLALYEQYF
D: .; J: TRBJ2-7; size: once; V: TRBV28; DNA: TGTGCCAGCAGCTCGGGTTTTGACGGCTACGAGCAGTACTTC; CDR3: CASSSGFDGYEQYF
D: TRBD2; J: TRBJ2-6; size: .; V: TRBV5-6; DNA: TGTGCCAGCAGCCCTCCAGGGACGGGGGGCTCTGGGGCCAACGTCCTGACTTTC; CDR3: CASSPPGTGGSGANVLTF
D: TRBD2; J: TRBJ2-5; size: .; V: TRBV25-1; DNA: TGTGCCAGCAGTGAATCCGGGCGGGAGCAGGCAGAGACCCAGTACTTC; CDR3: CASSESGREQAETQYF
D: .; J: TRBJ1-5; size: .; V: TRBV4-1; DNA: TGCGCCAGCAGCCAAGATGTGAGCCAACTCAATCAGCCCCAGCATTTT; CDR3: CASSQDVSQLNQPQHF
D: TRBD2; J: TRBJ2-5; size: .; V: TRBV6-5; DNA: TGTGCCAGCAGCGGGACTAGCGGTCAACAAGAGACCCAGTACTTC; CDR3: CASSGTSGQQETQYF
D: TRBD1; J: TRBJ1-6; size: once; V: TRBV3-1/TRBV3-2; DNA: TGTGCCAGCAGTCGTGGACAGGGTGCTTCACCCCTCCACTTT; CDR3: CASSRGQGASPLHF
D: .; J: TRBJ2-7; size: .; V: TRBV6-5; DNA: TGTGCCAGCCGGGACTCCACCGGAGAGCAGTACTTC; CDR3: CASRDSTGEQYF
D: TRBD2; J: TRBJ2-3; size: .; V: TRBV7-3; DNA: TGTGCCAGCAGCCCCTGGGGACTAGCAGATACGCAGTATTTT; CDR3: CASSPWGLADTQYF
D: .; J: TRBJ2-1; size: .; V: TRBV6-5; DNA: TGTGCCAGCAGTTACGGAGGGATCTTTGAGCAGTTCTTC; CDR3: CASSYGGIFEQFF
D: TRBD1; J: TRBJ2-2; size: .; V: TRBV6-5; DNA: TGTGCCAGCAGACGGGACAGGGACACCGGGGAGCTGTTTTTT; CDR3: CASRRDRDTGELFF
D: TRBD1; J: TRBJ1-2; size: once; V: TRBV25-1; DNA: TGTGCCAGCAGTCGAGTGGGACAGGGGATTGCAGGCTACACCTTC; CDR3: CASSRVGQGIAGYTF
D: TRBD2; J: TRBJ2-6; size: .; V: TRBV7-2; DNA: TGTGCCAGCAGGGCCGGGGGGGTCTCTGGGGCCAACGTCCTGACTTTC; CDR3: CASRAGGVSGANVLTF
D: TRBD2; J: TRBJ2-1; size: .; V: TRBV4-1; DNA: TGCGCCAGCAGCCAGGGGGCTAGCGGGAGTCGTGGGAATGAGCAGTTCTTC; CDR3: CASSQGASGSRGNEQFF
D: TRBD1; J: TRBJ1-6; size: .; V: TRBV6-2/TRBV6-3; DNA: TGTGCCAGCAGTGGACAGGTCTCACCCCTCCACTTT; CDR3: CASSGQVSPLHF
D: TRBD1; J: TRBJ1-2; size: .; V: TRBV10-3; DNA: TGTGCCATCAGTGGGACAGGGGGCTCAGGGCTCAGCTACACCTTC; CDR3: CAISGTGGSGLSYTF
D: TRBD1; J: TRBJ1-1; size: .; V: TRBV18; DNA: TGTGCCAGCACGAGAGGACAGGGGGCCGGGGACACTGAAGCTTTCTTT; CDR3: CASTRGQGAGDTEAFF
D: .; J: TRBJ1-1; size: .; V: TRBV5-1; DNA: TGCGCCAGCAGCCCGGGCGGGGGACTCACTGAAGCTTTCTTT; CDR3: CASSPGGGLTEAFF
D: .; J: TRBJ1-5; size: once; V: TRBV27; DNA: TGTGCCAGCAGGTTTGGGGCGGGCAATCAGCCCCAGCATTTT; CDR3: CASRFGAGNQPQHF
D: .; J: TRBJ1-2; size: .; V: TRBV5-1; DNA: TGCGCCAGCAGCTTGGGCTGGGGCCGGGACTATGGCTACACCTTC; CDR3: CASSLGWGRDYGYTF
D: .; J: TRBJ1-2; size: .; V: TRBV29-1; DNA: TGCAGCGATACACAGGGTAGCTATGGCTACACCTTC; CDR3: CSDTQGSYGYTF
D: .; J: TRBJ2-3; size: .; V: TRBV5-1; DNA: TGCGCCAGCAGCTTGGTAGTCTACCGCCCAGATACGCAGTATTTT; CDR3: CASSLVVYRPDTQYF
D: TRBD2; J: TRBJ2-2; size: once; V: TRBV6-5; DNA: TGTGCCAGCTCTAGCGGGAGGGGGCCCGGGGAGCTGTTTTTT; CDR3: CASSSGRGPGELFF
D: .; J: TRBJ1-1; size: .; V: TRBV29-1; DNA: TGCAGCGGCACCCGGACAAGTTGGAACACTGAAGCTTTCTTT; CDR3: CSGTRTSWNTEAFF
D: TRBD1; J: TRBJ1-1; size: .; V: TRBV5-4; DNA: TGTGCCAGCAGCACCCGGACAGGGGGCGGATACGATGAAGCTTTCTTT; CDR3: CASSTRTGGGYDEAFF
D: .; J: TRBJ2-3; size: .; V: TRBV11-2; DNA: TGTGCCAGCAGCTCCGAGCGGAATACGCAGTATTTT; CDR3: CASSSERNTQYF
D: .; J: TRBJ2-3; size: few; V: TRBV2; DNA: TGTGCCAGCAGTCTTAGCACAGATACGCAGTATTTT; CDR3: CASSLSTDTQYF
D: TRBD1; J: TRBJ1-5; size: few; V: TRBV7-2; DNA: TGTGCCAGCAGCTTTCTACAGGGGAGCAATCAGCCCCAGCATTTT; CDR3: CASSFLQGSNQPQHF
D: TRBD1; J: TRBJ2-3; size: .; V: TRBV19; DNA: TGTGCCAGTAGTCCGATAACAGGGGGAACAGATACGCAGTATTTT; CDR3: CASSPITGGTDTQYF
D: TRBD2; J: TRBJ2-1; size: once; V: TRBV10-2; DNA: TGCGCCAGCAGGGCCGGGACTAGCGGGCTAAATGAGCAGTTCTTC; CDR3: CASRAGTSGLNEQFF
D: .; J: TRBJ1-1; size: .; V: TRBV19; DNA: TGTGCCAGTAGGCAGGACAGTAACACTGAAGCTTTCTTT; CDR3: CASRQDSNTEAFF
D: TRBD2; J: TRBJ2-1; size: .; V: TRBV5-1; DNA: TGCGCCAGCAGCTTGGTGACTAGCGGAGATAATGAGCAGTTCTTC; CDR3: CASSLVTSGDNEQFF
D: .; J: TRBJ1-1; size: .; V: TRBV5-1; DNA: TGCGCCAGCAGCTTGGCGGGAGGGTTTAATACTGAAGCTTTCTTT; CDR3: CASSLAGGFNTEAFF
D: TRBD2; J: TRBJ2-5; size: .; V: TRBV5-1; DNA: TGCGCCAGCAGCGCTGGACTAGCGGGGGAGACCCAGTACTTC; CDR3: CASSAGLAGETQYF
D: TRBD1; J: TRBJ2-7; size: .; V: TRBV5-6; DNA: TGTGCCAGCAGCTCCTCGGACAGGGCCCACGAGCAGTACTTC; CDR3: CASSSSDRAHEQYF
D: TRBD2; J: TRBJ2-3; size: .; V: TRBV3-1/TRBV3-2; DNA: TGTGCCAGCGCCCAAGGACTAGCGTCGATGGAAGATACGCAGTATTTT; CDR3: CASAQGLASMEDTQYF
D: .; J: TRBJ1-3; size: .; V: TRBV9; DNA: TGTGCCAGCAGCGTAGGGCAGGTCTATGGAAACACCATATATTTT; CDR3: CASSVGQVYGNTIYF
D: TRBD2; J: TRBJ2-2; size: .; V: TRBV10-3; DNA: TGTGCCATCAGTGAGTCGACTCGGACTAGCGGGAGCACCGGGGAGCTGTTTTTT; CDR3: CAISESTRTSGSTGELFF
D: .; J: TRBJ2-4; size: many; V: TRBV4-1; DNA: TGCGCCAGCAGCCCTGGCACGCAAGCCAAAAACATTCAGTACTTC; CDR3: CASSPGTQAKNIQYF
D: TRBD1; J: TRBJ2-1; size: once; V: TRBV5-1; DNA: TGCGCCAGCAGCTATTCGGGACAGTCCAAGTTCTTC; CDR3: CASSYSGQSKFF
D: .; J: TRBJ2-2; size: once; V: TRBV2; DNA: TGTGCCAGCAGGTGGACAGTGACCGGGGAGCTGTTTTTT; CDR3: CASRWTVTGELFF
D: .; J: TRBJ1-2; size: .; V: TRBV21-1; DNA: TGTGCCAGCAGCAAAGGGCAGGGTGGCTACACCTTC; CDR3: CASSKGQGGYTF
D: .; J: TRBJ1-6; size: .; V: TRBV7-2; DNA: TGTGCCAGCTTCCATGTGGGGGAGGATTCACCCCTCCACTTT; CDR3: CASFHVGEDSPLHF
D: .; J: TRBJ2-5; size: .; V: TRBV19; DNA: TGTGCCAGTAGCCGGGGGTCAGGGCCGGAGACCCAGTACTTC; CDR3: CASSRGSGPETQYF
D: TRBD1; J: TRBJ1-3; size: .; V: TRBV18; DNA: TGTGCCAGCTCTTGGACAGGATCTGGAAACACCATATATTTT; CDR3: CASSWTGSGNTIYF
D: TRBD1; J: TRBJ1-5; size: .; V: TRBV19; DNA: TGTGCCAGTAGCGGGACAGACAATCAGCCCCAGCATTTT; CDR3: CASSGTDNQPQHF
D: TRBD2; J: TRBJ2-7; size: once; V: TRBV4-1; DNA: TGCGCCAGCAGCCAGAGATGGGGGGGGAGCTCCTACGAGCAGTACTTC; CDR3: CASSQRWGGSSYEQYF
D: TRBD2; J: TRBJ2-1; size: .; V: TRBV5-1; DNA: TGCGCCAGCAGCGGGCCGGGACGGGAGGACAATGAGCAGTTCTTC; CDR3: CASSGPGREDNEQFF